A single sample is the source of the 13 T cell receptor beta chains below, sequenced in a study of T cell responses to AZD1222 COVID-19 vaccine. The assay was immunoSEQ multiplex PCR, and TCRdb's table has in-frame clones only and misses some. The table has roughly 100,000 clones, 89% seen once. The material was peripheral blood, obtained 28 days after the second AZD1222 dose. The receptors derive from an adult who received the AZD1222 COVID-19 vaccine.

The chain employs TRBV7-3 and TRBJ1-2; tentatively, D is TRBD1 (5 bases). In germline, CDR1 is SGHTA, CDR2 FQGTGA. The V gene lost 8 bases and the J gene lost 0 bases, with 10 bases spanning the gap. This CDR3 spans 13 amino acids. The DNA for the CDR3 is TGTGCCAGCTCGGTACAGGCTAACTATGGCTACACCTTC. It yields the protein CASSVQANYGYTF.

The genes are TRBV7-2 and TRBJ2-7; D may match TRBD1 or TRBD2 (5 bases each). CDR1 and CDR2 from the germline V gene are SGHTA and FQGNSA. This CDR3 is built from 17 residues. The V and J ends lost 4 bases and 3 bases respectively, with 22 bases between them. DNA for the CDR3: TGTGCCAGCAGCTGCGAATGTCCAGGGACCACCTACTACGAGCAGTACTTC. Translation: CASSCECPGTTYYEQYF.

This chain joins TRBV18 and TRBJ2-1; TRBD2 agrees at 11 bases. Germline values: CDR1 KGHSH, CDR2 LQKENI. V shed 6 bases, J shed 4 bases, and the junction held 8 bases outside the gene matches. This CDR3 spans 16 amino acids. The CDR3: CASSSDTSGGYNEQFF. The CDR3 nucleotides read TGTGCCAGCTCGTCCGATACTAGCGGGGGATACAATGAGCAGTTCTTC.

This chain links TRBV30 with TRBJ1-3; TRBD1 aligns across 10 bases. Germline CDR1 GTSNPN, CDR2 SVGIG (reference sequence). The CDR3 sequence is 15 residues long. Trimming cost V 3 bases and J 0 bases; bases outside gene matches: 2. The CDR3: CAWRGQGTSGNTIYF. CDR3 nucleotide sequence: TGTGCCTGGAGGGGACAGGGGACCTCTGGAAACACCATATATTTT.

This clone has just one count. The V call is TRBV3-1 (or the pseudogene TRBV3-2), the J call TRBJ2-3, with D hard to call. The CDR3 runs 15 residues. Germline V gene sequence: CDR1 LGHDT, CDR2 YNNKEL (reference sequence). The V and J ends lost 2 bases and 4 bases respectively, with 13 bases between them. The CDR3 region has the DNA TGTGCCAGCAGCCAACAAACTTTGGGGTCAGATACGCAGTATTTT. It encodes CASSQQTLGSDTQYF.

This clone was picked up one time. The gene calls are TRBV28 and TRBJ2-7, with a possible D match to TRBD2 (6 bases). Trimming cost V 6 bases and J 4 bases, with 10 bases left between them. CDR3 length: 12 amino acids. Germline V gene data show CDR1 as MDHEN and CDR2 as SYDVKM. CDR3 coding DNA: TGTGCCAGCAGCGGGGCGGGGTACGAGCAGTACTTC. As protein: CASSGAGYEQYF. Filled out from reference TRBV28 and TRBJ2-7, the complete variable domain reads DVKVTQSSRYLVKRTGEKVFLECVQDMDHENMFWYRQDPGLGLRLIYFSYDVKMKEKGDIPEGYSVSREKKERFSLILESASTNQTSMYLCASSGAGYEQYFGPGTRLTVT.

The V call is TRBV5-1, the J call TRBJ2-1; TRBD2 matches 8 bases. V trimming: 7 bases; J trimming: 7 bases; junction bases outside the gene matches: 13. The CDR3 contains 15 residues. Germline-derived CDR1 and CDR2 are SGHRS and YFSETQ. In nucleotides, the CDR3 is TGCGCCAGCTCTAACGGGAGGGCCAATAGTAATGAGCAGTTCTTC. Translation gives CASSNGRANSNEQFF.

The chain carries TRBV6-5 and TRBJ2-2; tentative D call: TRBD1 (5 bases). V dropped 2 bases and J dropped 1 base, with 8 bases sitting between them. Germline V gene data show CDR1 as MNHEY and CDR2 as SVGAGI. CDR3 length: 15 residues. DNA for the CDR3: TGTGCCAGCAGTTACCTTACAGGGAACACCGGGGAGCTGTTTTTT. It encodes CASSYLTGNTGELFF.

This rearrangement joins TRBV21-1 to TRBJ1-1; the D call in the table, TRBD1, was not verified against the DNA. TRBV21-1 counts as a pseudogene. This CDR3 has 14 amino acids. CDR3 nucleotide sequence: TGTGCCAGCAGCAAAGGCTCAGGGTTAACTGAAGCTTTCTTT. Encoded protein: CASSKGSGLTEAFF.

The chain links TRBV19 to TRBJ1-2; TRBD1 might be the D (5 bases). Trimming pared 6 bases from V and 6 bases from J, leaving 14 bases between. CDR1 and CDR2 from the germline V gene are LNHDA and SQIVND (reference sequence). CDR3 length equals 13 residues. CDR3 in DNA: TGTGCCAGTAGGGAAGACTGGGGGGATGGCTACACCTTC. Protein product: CASREDWGDGYTF.

J is TRBJ2-7 and V is TRBV12-3 or TRBV12-4, with D possibly being TRBD2 (5 bases). The CDR3 totals 12 residues. Trimming pared 6 bases from V and 10 bases from J, leaving 16 bases between. The CDR3 bases are TGTGCCAGCAGCTCCGGCCTAGCCCCTCAGTACTTC. It is translated as CASSSGLAPQYF.

V gene TRBV9 combines with J gene TRBJ2-7; TRBD1 aligns across 11 bases. Germline CDR1 and CDR2: SGDLS and YYNGEE. V dropped 0 bases and J dropped 5; count of bases not matched to a gene: 1. CDR3 size: 14 residues. CDR3 in DNA: TGTGCCAGCAGCGTAGTGGACAGGGGGCACGAGCAGTACTTC. Its protein product is CASSVVDRGHEQYF.

The V call is TRBV5-1, the J call TRBJ2-7, with TRBD1 matching 9 bases. The CDR3 is made up of 13 amino acids. The germline gives CDR1 SGHRS, CDR2 YFSETQ. The V segment lost 7 bases and the J segment 7 bases; nucleotides outside the gene matches: 9. The CDR3: CASFVVQGAEQYF. CDR3 bases: TGCGCCAGCTTCGTCGTACAGGGGGCAGAGCAGTACTTC.